A selection of T cell receptor beta chains follows, all from one sample in a study of memory CD4+ T cells and cytomegalovirus serostatus. TCRdb's copy holds only in-frame clones and misses some; the assay was immunoSEQ multiplex PCR. The sample holds 54,000 or so clones; about 81% are singletons and the top ten take 1% to 1.2%. The specimen sequenced was memory CD4+ T cells from blood. The receptors were gathered from an adult in good health and CMV-seronegative. CDR3s include the opening cysteine and the closing phenylalanine or tryptophan. Fields, in order: CDR3 protein, V gene.

cdr3_aa: CASSLLLTDTSNTGELFF
v_call: TRBV28

cdr3_aa: CASGDRTSYEQYF
v_call: TRBV6-5

cdr3_aa: CAISGLGTGVYEQYF
v_call: TRBV10-3

cdr3_aa: CASSKIRPGELFF
v_call: TRBV27

cdr3_aa: CASPPTFTGQSNQPQHF
v_call: TRBV18

cdr3_aa: CAGSSGGTEAFF
v_call: TRBV30

cdr3_aa: CASSLGWGTGELFF
v_call: TRBV11-1

cdr3_aa: CASSTYRGSYEQYF
v_call: TRBV28

cdr3_aa: CASSTGGGVGTQYF
v_call: TRBV6-5

cdr3_aa: CASSLVGTGGETQYF
v_call: TRBV5-5